This TCR beta chain is from a study of CD8 T cells in ankylosing spondylitis. Study-wide points: Disease-associated clones were CD8+ and fairly uncommon in peripheral blood. About 8 highly homologous variants made up a TCR beta motif, and this motif appeared characteristic of ankylosing spondylitis blood. Disease-linked clones reportedly showed significant enrichment in matched ankylosing spondylitis synovial fluid. Some of the motif variants had earlier been found in reactive arthritis patients' fluid and blood.

The germline gives CDR1 SGHVS, CDR2 FQNEAQ. The ends were cut back, 3 bases at V and 1 base at J, with 9 bases in the middle. This CDR3 comprises 14 residues. TCRdb reprocessed the 5' RACE reads via MiXCR and lists one record per CDR3 protein. Of 500,000 or so distinct CDR3 sequences in the sample, 5.3% were seen once. In its sample, this clonotype was seen many times. Its antigen remains unknown. The specimen sequenced was blood, either unsorted or a sorted T cell fraction (not recorded which). The receptor was derived from a male donor with ankylosing spondylitis. V and J are TRBV7-8 and TRBJ1-1; no clear D gene. CDR3 loop: CASSFLGWNTEAFF. CDR3 DNA: TGTGCCAGCAGCTTTTTAGGATGGAACACTGAAGCTTTCTTT.